This TCR beta chain was recorded in a study of cytomegalovirus exposure and HLA in healthy donors. Across the whole study: As an earlier analysis found, 150 million to 200 million T cells yielded approximately 100 million unique TCR beta sequences. Genetic ancestry analysis placed around 76% of the 398 donors that were genotyped in the Caucasian-associated cluster.

Vbeta (60) and Jbeta (13) primers were used in the PCR. Assay used: immunoSEQ multiplex PCR; TCRdb lists only in-frame clones, some missing. The sample lists about 69,000 clones, just over 65% seen once, with roughly 11% in the top ten. Whole-study findings and limits: In vitro confirmation showed a few CMV-associated chains to be CMV antigen specific. Reports state that TCR beta sequences accurately predicted most subjects' HLA-A and HLA-B alleles.

V was pared by 5 bases and J by 5 bases, with 5 bases of the junction left unmatched. Germline V gene data show CDR1 as GTSNPN and CDR2 as SVGIG (reference sequence). The CDR3 runs 13 residues. Turning to this clone: Its antigen remains unknown.

The origin of this receptor is a woman aged 25 to 39 in good health and CMV-seronegative. The sample consisted of PBMCs. V is TRBV30 and J is TRBJ1-4, with 7 bases identical to TRBD1. The CDR3 DNA sequence: TGTGCCTGGTCGACAGGGCAAAATGAAAAACTGTTTTTT. Translation: CAWSTGQNEKLFF.